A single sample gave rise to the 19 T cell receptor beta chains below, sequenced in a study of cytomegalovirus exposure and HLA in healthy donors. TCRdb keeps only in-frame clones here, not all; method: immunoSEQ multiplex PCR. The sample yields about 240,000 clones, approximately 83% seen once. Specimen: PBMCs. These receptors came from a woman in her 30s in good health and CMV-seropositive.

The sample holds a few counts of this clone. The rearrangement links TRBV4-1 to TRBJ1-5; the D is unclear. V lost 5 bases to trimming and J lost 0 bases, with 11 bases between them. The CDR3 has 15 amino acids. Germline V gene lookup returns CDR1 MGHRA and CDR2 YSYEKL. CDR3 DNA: TGCGCCAGCAGCGCGGACGGGATTAGCAATCAGCCCCAGCATTTT. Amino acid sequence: CASSADGISNQPQHF.

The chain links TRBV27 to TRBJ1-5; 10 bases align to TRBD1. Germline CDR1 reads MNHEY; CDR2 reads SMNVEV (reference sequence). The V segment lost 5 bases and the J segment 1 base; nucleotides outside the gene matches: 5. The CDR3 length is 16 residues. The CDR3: CASSPRDRGSNQPQHF. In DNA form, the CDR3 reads TGTGCCAGCAGTCCCCGGGACAGGGGAAGCAATCAGCCCCAGCATTTT.

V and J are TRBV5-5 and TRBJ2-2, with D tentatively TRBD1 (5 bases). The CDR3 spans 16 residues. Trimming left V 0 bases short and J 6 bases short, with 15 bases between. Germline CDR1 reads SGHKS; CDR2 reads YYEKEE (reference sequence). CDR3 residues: CASSLVSRVGAGELFF. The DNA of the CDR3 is TGTGCCAGCAGCTTGGTTAGCAGGGTTGGGGCCGGGGAGCTGTTTTTT.

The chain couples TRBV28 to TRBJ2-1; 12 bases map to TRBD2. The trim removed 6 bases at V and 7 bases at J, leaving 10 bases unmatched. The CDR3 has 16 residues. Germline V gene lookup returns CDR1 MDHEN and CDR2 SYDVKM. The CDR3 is CASSSTLAGGPNEQFF. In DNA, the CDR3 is TGTGCCAGCAGCTCCACTCTAGCGGGAGGGCCTAATGAGCAGTTCTTC.

Here the CDR3 reads CSVLTLGQGPFYSGNTIYF. The DNA for the CDR3 is TGCAGCGTTCTGACACTGGGACAGGGACCCTTCTACTCTGGAAACACCATATATTTT. The chain is built from TRBV29-1 and TRBJ1-3, with 9 positions matching TRBD1. Germline values: CDR1 SQVTM, CDR2 ANQGSEA. J lost 0 bases, V lost 5 bases, and 17 bases had no gene match. CDR3 length equals 19 residues.

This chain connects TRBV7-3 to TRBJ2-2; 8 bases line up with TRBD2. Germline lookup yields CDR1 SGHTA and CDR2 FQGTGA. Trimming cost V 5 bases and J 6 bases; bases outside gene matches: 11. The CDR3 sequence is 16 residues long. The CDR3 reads CASSPQGQAGAGELFF. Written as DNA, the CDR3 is TGTGCCAGCAGCCCCCAGGGTCAAGCGGGGGCCGGGGAGCTGTTTTTT.

This CDR3 is CASSESLAGYYNEQFF. The CDR3 nucleotides are TGTGCCAGCAGTGAGAGTCTAGCGGGTTACTACAATGAGCAGTTCTTC. V is TRBV6-4 and J is TRBJ2-1, with TRBD2 matching over 8 bases. Per the germline V gene, CDR1 is MRHNA and CDR2 is SNTAGT. The CDR3 is 16 amino acids. J was trimmed by 3 bases and V by 3 bases; bases with no gene match: 7.

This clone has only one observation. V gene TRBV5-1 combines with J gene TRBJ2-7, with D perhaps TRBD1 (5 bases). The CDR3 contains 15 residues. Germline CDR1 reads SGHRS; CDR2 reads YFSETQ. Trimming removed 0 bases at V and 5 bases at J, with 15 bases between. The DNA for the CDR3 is TGCGCCAGCAGCTTGGAGCCAGGGCAAGTACACGAGCAGTACTTC. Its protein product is CASSLEPGQVHEQYF.

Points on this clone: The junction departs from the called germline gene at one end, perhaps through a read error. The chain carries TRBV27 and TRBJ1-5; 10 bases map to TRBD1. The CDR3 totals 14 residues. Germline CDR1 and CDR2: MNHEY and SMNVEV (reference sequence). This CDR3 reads CASRMTGGKQPQHF. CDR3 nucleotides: TGTGCCAGCAGAATGACAGGGGGCAAACAGCCCCAGCATTTT.

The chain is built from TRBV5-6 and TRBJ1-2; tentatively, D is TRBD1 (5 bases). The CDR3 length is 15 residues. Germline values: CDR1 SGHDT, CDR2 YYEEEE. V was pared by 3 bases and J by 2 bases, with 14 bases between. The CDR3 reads CASSYPGLANYGYTF. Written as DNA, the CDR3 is TGTGCCAGCAGCTATCCGGGACTTGCGAACTATGGCTACACCTTC.

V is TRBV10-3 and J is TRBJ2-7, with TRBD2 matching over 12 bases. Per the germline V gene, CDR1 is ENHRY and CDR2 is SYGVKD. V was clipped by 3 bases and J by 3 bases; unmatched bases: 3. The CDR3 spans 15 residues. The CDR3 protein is CAISEPTSGSYEQYF. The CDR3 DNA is TGTGCCATCAGTGAACCGACTAGCGGGAGCTACGAGCAGTACTTC.

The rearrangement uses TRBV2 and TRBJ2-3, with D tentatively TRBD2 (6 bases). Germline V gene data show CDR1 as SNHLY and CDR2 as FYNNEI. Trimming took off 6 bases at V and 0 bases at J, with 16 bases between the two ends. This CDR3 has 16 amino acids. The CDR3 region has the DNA TGTGCCAGCAGCACTGAGACGGGGGTTAGCACAGATACGCAGTATTTT. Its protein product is CASSTETGVSTDTQYF.

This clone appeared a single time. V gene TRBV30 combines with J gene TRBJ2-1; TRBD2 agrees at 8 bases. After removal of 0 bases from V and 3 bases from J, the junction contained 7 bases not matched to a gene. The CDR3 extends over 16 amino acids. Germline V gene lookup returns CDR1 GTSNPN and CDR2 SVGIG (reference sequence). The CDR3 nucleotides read TGTGCCTGGAGTGTACTAACTAGCGGTTTCTACAATGAGCAGTTCTTC. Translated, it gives CAWSVLTSGFYNEQFF.

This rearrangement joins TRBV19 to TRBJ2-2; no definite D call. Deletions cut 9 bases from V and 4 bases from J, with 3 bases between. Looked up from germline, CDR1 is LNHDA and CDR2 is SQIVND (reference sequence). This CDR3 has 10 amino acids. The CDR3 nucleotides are TGTGCCAGCCTCACCGGGGAGCTGTTTTTT. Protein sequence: CASLTGELFF.

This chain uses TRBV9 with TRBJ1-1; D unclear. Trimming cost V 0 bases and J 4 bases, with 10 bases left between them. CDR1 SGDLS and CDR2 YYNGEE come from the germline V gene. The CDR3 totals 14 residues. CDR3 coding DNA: TGTGCCAGCAGCGTAGATTCGGGTGGCACTGAAGCTTTCTTT. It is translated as CASSVDSGGTEAFF.

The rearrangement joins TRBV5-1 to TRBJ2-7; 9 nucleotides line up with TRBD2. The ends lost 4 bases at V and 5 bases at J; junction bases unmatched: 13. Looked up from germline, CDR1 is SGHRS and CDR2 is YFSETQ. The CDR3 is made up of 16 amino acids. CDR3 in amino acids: CASSPGRSGSAHEQYF. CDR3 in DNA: TGCGCCAGCAGCCCGGGCCGTAGCGGGAGTGCGCACGAGCAGTACTTC. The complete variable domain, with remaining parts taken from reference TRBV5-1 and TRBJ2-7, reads KAGVTQTPRYLIKTRGQQVTLSCSPISGHRSVSWYQQTPGQGLQFLFEYFSETQRNKGNFPGRFSGRQFSNSRSEMNVSTLELGDSALYLCASSPGRSGSAHEQYFGPGTRLTVT.

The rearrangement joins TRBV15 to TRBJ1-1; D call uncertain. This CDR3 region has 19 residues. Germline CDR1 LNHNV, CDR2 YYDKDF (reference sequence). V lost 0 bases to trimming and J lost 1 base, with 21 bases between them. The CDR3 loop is CATSRDLYAAALGNTEAFF. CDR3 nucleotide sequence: TGTGCCACCAGCAGAGATCTTTACGCGGCAGCCCTGGGGAACACTGAAGCTTTCTTT.

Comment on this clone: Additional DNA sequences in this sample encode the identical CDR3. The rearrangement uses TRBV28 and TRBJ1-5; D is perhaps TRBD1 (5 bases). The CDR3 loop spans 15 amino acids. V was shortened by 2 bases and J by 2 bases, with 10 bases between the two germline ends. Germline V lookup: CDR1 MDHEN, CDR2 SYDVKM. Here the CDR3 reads CASSLRGGGNQPQHF. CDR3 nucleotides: TGTGCCAGCAGTTTAAGGGGTGGAGGCAATCAGCCCCAGCATTTT.

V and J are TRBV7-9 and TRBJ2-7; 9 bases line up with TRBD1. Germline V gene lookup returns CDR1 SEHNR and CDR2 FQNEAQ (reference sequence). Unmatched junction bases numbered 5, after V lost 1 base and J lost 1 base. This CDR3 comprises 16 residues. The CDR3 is CASSLEGTGRSYEQYF. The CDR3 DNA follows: TGTGCCAGCAGCTTAGAAGGGACAGGGAGGTCCTACGAGCAGTACTTC.